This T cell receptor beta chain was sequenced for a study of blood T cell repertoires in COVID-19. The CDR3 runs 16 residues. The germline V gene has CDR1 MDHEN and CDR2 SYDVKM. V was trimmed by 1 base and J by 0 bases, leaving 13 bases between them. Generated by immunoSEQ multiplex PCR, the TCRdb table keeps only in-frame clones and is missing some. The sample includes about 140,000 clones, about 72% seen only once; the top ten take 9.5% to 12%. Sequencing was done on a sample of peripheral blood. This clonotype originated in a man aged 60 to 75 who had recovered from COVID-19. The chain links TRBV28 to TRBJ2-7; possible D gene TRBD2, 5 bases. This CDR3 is CASSLLLGRVSYEQYF. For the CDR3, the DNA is TGTGCCAGCAGTTTATTACTAGGAAGAGTCTCCTACGAGCAGTACTTC. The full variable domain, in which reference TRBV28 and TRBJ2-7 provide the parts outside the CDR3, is DVKVTQSSRYLVKRTGEKVFLECVQDMDHENMFWYRQDPGLGLRLIYFSYDVKMKEKGDIPEGYSVSREKKERFSLILESASTNQTSMYLCASSLLLGRVSYEQYFGPGTRLTVT.